This T cell receptor (beta chain) was retrieved from a study of response to subunit inactivated influenza vaccine. This clonotype has just a few counts. Germline CDR1 reads SGHRS; CDR2 reads YFSETQ. This CDR3 is built from 15 residues. The ends were cut back, 1 base at V and 2 bases at J, with 11 bases in the middle. TCRdb reprocessed the RT-PCR reads via MiXCR and lists one record per CDR3 protein. The sample lists approximately 700,000 distinct CDR3 sequences, approximately 14% occurring once. The receptor's source is a middle-aged man who received an inactivated influenza vaccine. This material consisted of PBMCs from blood, taken 12 days after vaccination. J is TRBJ2-3 and V is TRBV5-1, with D perhaps being TRBD1 or TRBD2 (5 bases each). The CDR3 reads CASSLRDADTDTQYF. The CDR3 DNA reads as TGCGCCAGCAGCTTGAGGGACGCCGACACAGATACGCAGTATTTT.